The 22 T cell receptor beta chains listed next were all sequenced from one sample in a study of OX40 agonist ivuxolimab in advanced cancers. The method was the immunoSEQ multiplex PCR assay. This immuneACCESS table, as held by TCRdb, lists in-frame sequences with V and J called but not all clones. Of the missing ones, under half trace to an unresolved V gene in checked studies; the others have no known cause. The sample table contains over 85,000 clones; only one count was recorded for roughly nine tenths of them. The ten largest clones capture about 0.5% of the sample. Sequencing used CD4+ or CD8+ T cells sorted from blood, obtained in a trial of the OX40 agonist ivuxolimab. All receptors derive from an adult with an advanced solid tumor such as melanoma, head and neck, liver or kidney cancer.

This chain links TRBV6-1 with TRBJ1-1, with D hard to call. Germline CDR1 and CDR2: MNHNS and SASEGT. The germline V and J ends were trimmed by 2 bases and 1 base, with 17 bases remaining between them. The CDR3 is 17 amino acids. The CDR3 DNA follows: TGTGCCAGCAGTGAACCCCCGGGTGGGCGGGCGAACACTGAAGCTTTCTTT. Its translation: CASSEPPGGRANTEAFF.

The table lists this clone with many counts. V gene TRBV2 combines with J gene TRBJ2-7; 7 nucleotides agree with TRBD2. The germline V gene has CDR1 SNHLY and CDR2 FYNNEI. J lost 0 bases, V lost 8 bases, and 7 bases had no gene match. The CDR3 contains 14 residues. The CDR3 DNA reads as TGTGCCAGCGGGGAGGGTTCCCTCTCCTACGAGCAGTACTTC. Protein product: CASGEGSLSYEQYF.

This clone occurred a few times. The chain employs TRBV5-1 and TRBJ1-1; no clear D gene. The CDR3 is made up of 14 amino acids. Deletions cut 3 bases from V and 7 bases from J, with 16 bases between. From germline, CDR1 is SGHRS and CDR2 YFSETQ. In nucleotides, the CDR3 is TGCGCCAGCAGCTCAGGATCGCAGCCCATTGAAGCTTTCTTT. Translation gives CASSSGSQPIEAFF.

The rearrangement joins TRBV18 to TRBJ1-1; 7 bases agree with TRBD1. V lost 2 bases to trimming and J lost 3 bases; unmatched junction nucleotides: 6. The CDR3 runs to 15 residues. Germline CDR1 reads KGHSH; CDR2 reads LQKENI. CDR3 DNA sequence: TGTGCCAGCTCACCAACAGGGGTACGGGACACTGAAGCTTTCTTT. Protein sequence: CASSPTGVRDTEAFF.

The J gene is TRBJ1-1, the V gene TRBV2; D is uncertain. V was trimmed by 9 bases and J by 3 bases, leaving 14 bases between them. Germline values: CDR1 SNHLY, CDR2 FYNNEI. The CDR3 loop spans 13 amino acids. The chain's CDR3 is CASSVEGDTEAFF. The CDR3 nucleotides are TGTGCCAGTTCGGTAGAGGGAGACACTGAAGCTTTCTTT. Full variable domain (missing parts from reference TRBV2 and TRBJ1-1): EPEVTQTPSHQVTQMGQEVILRCVPISNHLYFYWYRQILGQKVEFLVSFYNNEISEKSEIFDDQFSVERPDGSNFTLKIRSTKLEDSAMYFCASSVEGDTEAFFGQGTRLTVV.

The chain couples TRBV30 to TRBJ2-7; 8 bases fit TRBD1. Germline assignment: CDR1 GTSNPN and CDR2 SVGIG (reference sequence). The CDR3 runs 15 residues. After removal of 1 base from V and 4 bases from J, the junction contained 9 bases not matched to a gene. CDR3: CAWSGRQGRSYEQYF. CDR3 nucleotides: TGTGCCTGGAGTGGTAGACAGGGGCGATCGTACGAGCAGTACTTC.

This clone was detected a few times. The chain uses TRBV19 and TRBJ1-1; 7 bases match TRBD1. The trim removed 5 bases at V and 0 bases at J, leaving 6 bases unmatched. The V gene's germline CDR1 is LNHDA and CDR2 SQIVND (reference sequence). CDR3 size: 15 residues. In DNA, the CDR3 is TGTGCCAGTAGTTTCCAGGGACAGTTGAACACTGAAGCTTTCTTT. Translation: CASSFQGQLNTEAFF.

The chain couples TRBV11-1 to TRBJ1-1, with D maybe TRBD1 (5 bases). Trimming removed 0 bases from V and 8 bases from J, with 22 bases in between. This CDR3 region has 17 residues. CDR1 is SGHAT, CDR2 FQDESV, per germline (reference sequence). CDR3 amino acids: CASSLAFTGPTTPEAFF. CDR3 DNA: TGTGCCAGCAGCTTAGCATTCACAGGCCCTACTACACCGGAAGCTTTCTTT. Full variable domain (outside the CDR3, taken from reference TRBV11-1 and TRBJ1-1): EAEVAQSPRYKITEKSQAVAFWCDPISGHATLYWYRQILGQGPELLVQFQDESVVDDSQLPKDRFSAERLKGVDSTLKIQPAELGDSAMYLCASSLAFTGPTTPEAFFGQGTRLTVV.

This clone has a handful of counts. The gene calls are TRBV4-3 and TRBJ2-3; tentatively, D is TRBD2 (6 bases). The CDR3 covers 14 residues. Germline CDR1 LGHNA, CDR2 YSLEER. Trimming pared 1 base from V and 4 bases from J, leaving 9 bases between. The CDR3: CASSQGGAPDTQYF. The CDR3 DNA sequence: TGCGCCAGCAGCCAAGGCGGGGCCCCAGATACGCAGTATTTT.

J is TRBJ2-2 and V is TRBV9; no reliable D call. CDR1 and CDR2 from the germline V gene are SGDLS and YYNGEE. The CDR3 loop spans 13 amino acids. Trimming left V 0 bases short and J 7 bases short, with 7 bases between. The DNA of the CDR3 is TGTGCCAGCAGCGTAGTTGAGGACGGGGAGCTGTTTTTT. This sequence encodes CASSVVEDGELFF.

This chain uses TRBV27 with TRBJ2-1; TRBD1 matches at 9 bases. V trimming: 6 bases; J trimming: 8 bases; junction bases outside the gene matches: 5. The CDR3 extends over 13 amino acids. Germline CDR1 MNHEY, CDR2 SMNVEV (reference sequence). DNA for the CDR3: TGTGCCAGCAGGGGGACAGGGTTCGATGAGCAGTTCTTC. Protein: CASRGTGFDEQFF.

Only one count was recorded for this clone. CDR3 sequence: CASSSTTGVGAETQYF. CDR3 in DNA: TGTGCCAGTAGTTCGACCACAGGGGTGGGCGCAGAGACCCAGTACTTC. The chain carries TRBV19 and TRBJ2-5, with TRBD1 matching 7 bases. The CDR3 length is 16 residues. The germline V gene encodes CDR1 LNHDA and CDR2 SQIVND (reference sequence). J lost 4 bases, V lost 5 bases, and 13 bases had no gene match.

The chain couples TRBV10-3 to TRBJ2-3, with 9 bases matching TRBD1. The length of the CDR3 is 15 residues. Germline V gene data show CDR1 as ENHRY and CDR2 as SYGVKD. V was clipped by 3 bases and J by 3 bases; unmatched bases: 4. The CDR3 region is CAISEMDRGTDTQYF. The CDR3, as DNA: TGTGCCATCAGTGAAATGGACAGGGGAACAGATACGCAGTATTTT.

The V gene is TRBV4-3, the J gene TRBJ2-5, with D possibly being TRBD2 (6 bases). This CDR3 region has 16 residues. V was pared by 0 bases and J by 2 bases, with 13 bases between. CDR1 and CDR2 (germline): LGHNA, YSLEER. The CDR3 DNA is TGCGCCAGCAGCCAAGAACTCCCGGGACTTCAAGAGACCCAGTACTTC. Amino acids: CASSQELPGLQETQYF.

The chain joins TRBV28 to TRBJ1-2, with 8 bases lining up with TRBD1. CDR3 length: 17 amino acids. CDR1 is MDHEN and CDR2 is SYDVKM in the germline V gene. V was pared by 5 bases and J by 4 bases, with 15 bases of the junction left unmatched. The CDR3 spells CASSHARGRGPTYGYTF. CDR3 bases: TGTGCCAGCAGTCATGCCAGGGGGCGAGGGCCTACCTATGGCTACACCTTC.

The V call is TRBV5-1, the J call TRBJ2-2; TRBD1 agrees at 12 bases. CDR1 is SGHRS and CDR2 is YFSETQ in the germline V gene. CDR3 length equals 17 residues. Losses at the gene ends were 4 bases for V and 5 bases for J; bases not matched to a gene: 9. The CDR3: CASSRRPGQGATGELFF. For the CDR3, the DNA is TGCGCCAGCAGCCGTCGGCCGGGACAGGGGGCGACCGGGGAGCTGTTTTTT.

CDR3 region: CASSVVSAGGTDTQYF. Written as DNA, the CDR3 is TGTGCCAGCAGCGTAGTTTCGGCGGGGGGGACGGATACGCAGTATTTT. The gene calls are TRBV9 and TRBJ2-3; TRBD2 agrees at 9 bases. This CDR3 is 16 amino acids long. CDR1 is SGDLS and CDR2 is YYNGEE in the germline V gene. Trimming cost V 0 bases and J 6 bases; bases outside gene matches: 8. Complete variable domain (other parts from reference TRBV9 and TRBJ2-3): DSGVTQTPKHLITATGQRVTLRCSPRSGDLSVYWYQQSLDQGLQFLIQYYNGEERAKGNILERFSAQQFPDLHSELNLSSLELGDSALYFCASSVVSAGGTDTQYFGPGTRLTVL.

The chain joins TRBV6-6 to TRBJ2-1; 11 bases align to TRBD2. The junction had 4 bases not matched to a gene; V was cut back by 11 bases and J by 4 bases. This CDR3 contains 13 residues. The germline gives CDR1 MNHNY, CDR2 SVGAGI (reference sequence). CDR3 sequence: CAVGTSGYNEQFF. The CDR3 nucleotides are TGTGCCGTAGGGACTAGCGGATACAATGAGCAGTTCTTC.

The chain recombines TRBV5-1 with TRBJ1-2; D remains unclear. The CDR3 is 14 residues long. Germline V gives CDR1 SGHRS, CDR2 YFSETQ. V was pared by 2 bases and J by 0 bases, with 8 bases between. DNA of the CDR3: TGCGCCAGCAGCTTAACAAGGCCTAACTATGGCTACACCTTC. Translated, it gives CASSLTRPNYGYTF.

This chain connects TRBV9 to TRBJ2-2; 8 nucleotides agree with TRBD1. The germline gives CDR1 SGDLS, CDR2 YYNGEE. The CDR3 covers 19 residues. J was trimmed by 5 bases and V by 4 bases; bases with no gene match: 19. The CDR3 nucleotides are TGTGCCAGCAGCCCACATATTAGAGGACAGGGAGGAAGGACCGGGGAGCTGTTTTTT. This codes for CASSPHIRGQGGRTGELFF.

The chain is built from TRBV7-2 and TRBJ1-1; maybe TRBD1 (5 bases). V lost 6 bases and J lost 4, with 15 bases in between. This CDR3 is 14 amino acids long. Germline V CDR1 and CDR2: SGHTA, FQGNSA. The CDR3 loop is CASSQSGGSTEAFF. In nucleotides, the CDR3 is TGTGCCAGCAGTCAATCTGGGGGTTCCACTGAAGCTTTCTTT. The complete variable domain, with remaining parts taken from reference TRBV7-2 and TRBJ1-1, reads GAGVSQSPSNKVTEKGKDVELRCDPISGHTALYWYRQSLGQGLEFLIYFQGNSAPDKSGLPSDRFSAERTGGSVSTLTIQRTQQEDSAVYLCASSQSGGSTEAFFGQGTRLTVV.

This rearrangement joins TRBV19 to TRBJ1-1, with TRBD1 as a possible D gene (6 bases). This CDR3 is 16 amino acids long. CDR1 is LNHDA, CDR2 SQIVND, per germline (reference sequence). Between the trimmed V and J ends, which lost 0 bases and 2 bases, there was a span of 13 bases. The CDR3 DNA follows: TGTGCCAGTAGTATAGACCCTAGGACAGCTAACACTGAAGCTTTCTTT. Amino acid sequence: CASSIDPRTANTEAFF.